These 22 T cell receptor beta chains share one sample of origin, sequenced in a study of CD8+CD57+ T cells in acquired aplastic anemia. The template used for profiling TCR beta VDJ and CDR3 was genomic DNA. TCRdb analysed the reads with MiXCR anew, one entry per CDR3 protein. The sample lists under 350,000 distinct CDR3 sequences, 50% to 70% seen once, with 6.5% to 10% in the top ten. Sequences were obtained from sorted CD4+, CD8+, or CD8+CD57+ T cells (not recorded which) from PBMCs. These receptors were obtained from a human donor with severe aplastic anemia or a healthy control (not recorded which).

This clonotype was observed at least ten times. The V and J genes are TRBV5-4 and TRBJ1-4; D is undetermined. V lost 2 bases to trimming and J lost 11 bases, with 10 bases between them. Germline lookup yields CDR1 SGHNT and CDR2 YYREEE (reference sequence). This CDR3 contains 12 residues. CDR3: CASSFPGSKLFF. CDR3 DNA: TGTGCCAGCAGCTTTCCTGGCTCGAAACTGTTTTTT. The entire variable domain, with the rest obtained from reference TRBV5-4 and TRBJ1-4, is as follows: ETGVTQSPTHLIKTRGQQVTLRCSSQSGHNTVSWYQQALGQGPQFIFQYYREEENGRGNFPPRFSGLQFPNYSSELNVNALELDDSALYLCASSFPGSKLFFGSGTQLSVL.

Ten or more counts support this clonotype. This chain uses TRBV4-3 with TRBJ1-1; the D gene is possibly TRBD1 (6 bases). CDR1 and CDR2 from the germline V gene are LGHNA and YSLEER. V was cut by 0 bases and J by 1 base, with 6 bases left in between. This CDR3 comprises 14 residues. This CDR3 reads CASSQDRGNTEAFF. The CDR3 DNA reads TGCGCCAGCAGCCAAGACAGGGGGAACACTGAAGCTTTCTTT.

The CDR3 bases are TGTGCCAGTAGTATTTTGTTGGAGCGCCGCTCTGGAAACACCATATATTTT. Amino acids: CASSILLERRSGNTIYF. The chain employs TRBV19 and TRBJ1-3; D unclear. This CDR3 region has 17 residues. V was cut by 3 bases and J by 0 bases, with 15 bases left in between. Germline CDR1 and CDR2: LNHDA and SQIVND (reference sequence).

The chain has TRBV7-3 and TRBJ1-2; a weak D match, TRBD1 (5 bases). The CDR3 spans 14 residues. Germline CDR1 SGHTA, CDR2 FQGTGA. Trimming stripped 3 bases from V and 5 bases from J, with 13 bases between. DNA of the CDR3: TGTGCCAGCAGCTTTTTTGGTCAGGGTTATGGCTACACCTTC. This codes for CASSFFGQGYGYTF.

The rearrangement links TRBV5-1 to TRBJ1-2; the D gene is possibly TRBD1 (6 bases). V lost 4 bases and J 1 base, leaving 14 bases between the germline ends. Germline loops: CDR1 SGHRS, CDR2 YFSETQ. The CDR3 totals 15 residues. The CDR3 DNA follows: TGCGCCAGCAGCCTGAGGACGGACAGTAACTATGGCTACACCTTC. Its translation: CASSLRTDSNYGYTF.

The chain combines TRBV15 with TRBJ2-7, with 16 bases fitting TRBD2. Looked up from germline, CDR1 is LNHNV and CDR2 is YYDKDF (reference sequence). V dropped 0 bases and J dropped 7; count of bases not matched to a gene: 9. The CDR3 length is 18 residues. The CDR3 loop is CATSRDKGLAGGLGEQYF. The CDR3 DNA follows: TGTGCCACCAGCAGAGATAAGGGACTAGCGGGAGGGCTTGGGGAGCAGTACTTC.

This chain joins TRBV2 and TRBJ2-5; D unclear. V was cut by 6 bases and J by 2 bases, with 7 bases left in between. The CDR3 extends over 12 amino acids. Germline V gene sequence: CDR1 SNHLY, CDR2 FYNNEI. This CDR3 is CASSDFQETQYF. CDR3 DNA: TGTGCCAGCAGCGATTTTCAAGAGACCCAGTACTTC. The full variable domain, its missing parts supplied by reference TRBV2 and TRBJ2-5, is EPEVTQTPSHQVTQMGQEVILRCVPISNHLYFYWYRQILGQKVEFLVSFYNNEISEKSEIFDDQFSVERPDGSNFTLKIRSTKLEDSAMYFCASSDFQETQYFGPGTRLLVL.

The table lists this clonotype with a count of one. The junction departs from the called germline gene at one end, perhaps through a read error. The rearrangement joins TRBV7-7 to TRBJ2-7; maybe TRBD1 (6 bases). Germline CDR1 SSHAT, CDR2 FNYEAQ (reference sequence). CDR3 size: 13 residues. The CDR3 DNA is TGTGCTAGCAGCTTCCGACAGGCCGACGAGCAGTACTTC. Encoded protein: CASSFRQADEQYF.

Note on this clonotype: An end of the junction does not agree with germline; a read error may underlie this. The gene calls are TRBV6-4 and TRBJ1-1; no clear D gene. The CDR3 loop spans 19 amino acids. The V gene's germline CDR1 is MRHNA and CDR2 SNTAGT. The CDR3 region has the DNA TGTGCCAGCAGGAAAGAGGCCGGGCACGCTGAATTCAGCCACCGGGGAGCTGTTTTT. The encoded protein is CASRKEAGHAEFSHRGAVF.

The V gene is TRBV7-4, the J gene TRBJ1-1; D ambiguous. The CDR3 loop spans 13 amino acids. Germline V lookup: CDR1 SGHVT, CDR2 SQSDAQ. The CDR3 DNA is TGTGCAGACAACAAGGGTTTCGGCACTGAAGCTTTCTTT. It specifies CADNKGFGTEAFF.

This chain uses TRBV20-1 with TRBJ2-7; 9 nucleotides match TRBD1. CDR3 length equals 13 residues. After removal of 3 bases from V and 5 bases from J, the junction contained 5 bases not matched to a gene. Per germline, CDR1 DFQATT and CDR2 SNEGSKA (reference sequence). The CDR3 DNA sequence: TGCAGTGCTAGGGGACAGGGAAGTCACGAGCAGTACTTC. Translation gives CSARGQGSHEQYF.

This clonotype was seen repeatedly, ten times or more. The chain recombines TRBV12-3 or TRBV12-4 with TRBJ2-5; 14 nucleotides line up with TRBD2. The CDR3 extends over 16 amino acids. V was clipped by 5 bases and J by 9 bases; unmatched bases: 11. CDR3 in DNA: TGTGCCAGCAGTGGGTGGGGACTAGCGGGGGCAGGGGCCCAGTACTTC. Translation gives CASSGWGLAGAGAQYF.

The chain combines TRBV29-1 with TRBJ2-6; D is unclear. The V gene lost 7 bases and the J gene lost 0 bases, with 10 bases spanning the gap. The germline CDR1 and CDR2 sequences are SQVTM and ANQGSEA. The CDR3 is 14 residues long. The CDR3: CSALQSSGANVLTF. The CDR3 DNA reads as TGCAGCGCCTTACAGAGCTCTGGGGCCAACGTCCTGACTTTC.

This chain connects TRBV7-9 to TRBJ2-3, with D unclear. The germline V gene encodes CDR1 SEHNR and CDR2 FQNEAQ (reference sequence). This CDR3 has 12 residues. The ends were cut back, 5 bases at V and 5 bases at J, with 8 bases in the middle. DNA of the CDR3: TGTGCCAGCAGCGAACAGAGAGATACGCAGTATTTT. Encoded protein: CASSEQRDTQYF.

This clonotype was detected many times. The CDR3 loop reads CAWGYGTEAFF. The CDR3 DNA follows: TGTGCCTGGGGGTATGGCACTGAAGCTTTCTTT. V is TRBV30 and J is TRBJ1-1; D not resolved. CDR3 length: 11 amino acids. The germline gives CDR1 GTSNPN, CDR2 SVGIG (reference sequence). Between the trimmed V and J ends, which lost 5 bases and 4 bases, there was a span of 8 bases.

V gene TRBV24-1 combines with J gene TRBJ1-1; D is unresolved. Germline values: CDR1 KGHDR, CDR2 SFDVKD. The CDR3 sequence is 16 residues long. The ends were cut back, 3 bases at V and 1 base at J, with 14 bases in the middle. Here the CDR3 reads CATSDDGGVENTEAFF. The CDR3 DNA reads TGTGCCACCAGTGATGACGGAGGAGTGGAGAACACTGAAGCTTTCTTT.

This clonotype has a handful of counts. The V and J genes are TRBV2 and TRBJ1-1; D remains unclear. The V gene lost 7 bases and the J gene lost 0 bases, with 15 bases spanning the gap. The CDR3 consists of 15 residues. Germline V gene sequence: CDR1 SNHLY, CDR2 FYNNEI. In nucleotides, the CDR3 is TGTGCCAGCATGGACCCTACGGGGATGAACACTGAAGCTTTCTTT. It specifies CASMDPTGMNTEAFF.

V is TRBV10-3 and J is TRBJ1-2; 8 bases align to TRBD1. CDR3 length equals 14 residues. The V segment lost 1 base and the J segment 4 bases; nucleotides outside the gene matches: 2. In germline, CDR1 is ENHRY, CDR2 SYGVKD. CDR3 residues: CAISEWDRSYGYTF. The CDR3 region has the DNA TGTGCCATCAGTGAGTGGGACAGGTCCTATGGCTACACCTTC.

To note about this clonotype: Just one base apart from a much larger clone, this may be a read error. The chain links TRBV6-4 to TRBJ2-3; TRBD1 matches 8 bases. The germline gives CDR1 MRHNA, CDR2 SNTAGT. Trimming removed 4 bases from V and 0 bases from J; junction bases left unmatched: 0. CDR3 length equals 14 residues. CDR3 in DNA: TGTGCCAGCAGTGGGACAGGGAGCACAGATACGCAGTATTTT. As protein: CASSGTGSTDTQYF.

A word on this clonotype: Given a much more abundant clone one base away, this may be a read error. In DNA form, the CDR3 reads TGTTCTAGTGATTTGGTACTCGAGGCTTTCTTT. The encoded protein is CSSDLVLEAFF. The rearrangement links TRBV12-5 to TRBJ1-1; unclear D gene. CDR1 is LGHNT and CDR2 is FRNRAP in the germline V gene. The CDR3 consists of 11 residues.

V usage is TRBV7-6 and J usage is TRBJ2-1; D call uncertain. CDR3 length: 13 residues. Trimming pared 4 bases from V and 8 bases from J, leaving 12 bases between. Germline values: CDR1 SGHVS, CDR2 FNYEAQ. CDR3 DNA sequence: TGTGCCAGCAGCTCCTCTTCTAGGGATGAGCAGTTCTTC. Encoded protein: CASSSSSRDEQFF.

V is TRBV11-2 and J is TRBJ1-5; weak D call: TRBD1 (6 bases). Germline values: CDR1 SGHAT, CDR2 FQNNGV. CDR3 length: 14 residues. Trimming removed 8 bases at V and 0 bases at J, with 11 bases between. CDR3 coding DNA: TGTGCCAGCTCAACAGGGTATAGCAATCAGCCCCAGCATTTT. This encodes CASSTGYSNQPQHF.